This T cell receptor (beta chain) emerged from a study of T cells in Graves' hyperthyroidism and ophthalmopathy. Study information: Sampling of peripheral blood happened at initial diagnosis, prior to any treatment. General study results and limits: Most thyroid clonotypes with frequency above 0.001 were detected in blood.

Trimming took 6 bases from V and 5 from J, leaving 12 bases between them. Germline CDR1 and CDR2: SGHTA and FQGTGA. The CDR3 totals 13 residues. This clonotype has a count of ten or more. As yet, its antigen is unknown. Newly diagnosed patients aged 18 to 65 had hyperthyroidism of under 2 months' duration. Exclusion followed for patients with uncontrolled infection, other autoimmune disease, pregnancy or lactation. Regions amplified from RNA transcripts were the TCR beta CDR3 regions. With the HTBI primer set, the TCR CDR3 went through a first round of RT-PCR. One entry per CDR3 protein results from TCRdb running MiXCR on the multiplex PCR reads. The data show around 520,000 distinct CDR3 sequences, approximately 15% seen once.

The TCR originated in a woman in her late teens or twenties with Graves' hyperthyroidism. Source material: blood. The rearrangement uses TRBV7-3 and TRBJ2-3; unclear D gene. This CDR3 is CASSLWQEDTQYF. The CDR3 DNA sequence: TGTGCCAGCAGTCTATGGCAGGAAGATACGCAGTATTTT.